The T cell receptor beta chain under discussion was sequenced for a study of OX40 agonist ivuxolimab in advanced cancers. As for the study in general: Prior therapy, whether anti-PD-1, anti-PD-L1 or anti-CTLA-4, was allowed, and under 50% had some.

Only in-frame clones appear in the TCRdb table, and some are missing; sequencing was by immunoSEQ multiplex PCR. The sample consists of about 42,000 clones, just under 90% of them appearing once. People who had autoimmune disease history or systemic immunosuppression were excluded. Regarding this clone: What it recognizes is unknown.

Study-level findings and limits: Among the lowest levels of clonal expansion were found in partial responders at 0.1-3.0 mg/kg.

This receptor was obtained from an adult with an advanced solid tumor such as melanoma, head and neck, liver or kidney cancer. This specimen consisted of CD4+ or CD8+ T cells sorted from blood, obtained in a trial of the OX40 agonist ivuxolimab.

DNA for the CDR3: TGTGCCAGCAGTCCCGGGGGAAACACCATATATTTT. It yields the protein CASSPGGNTIYF. V and J are TRBV2 and TRBJ1-3; D not resolved. V lost 5 bases, J lost 4 bases, and 6 bases lay in between. The CDR3 spans 12 residues. Germline CDR1 is SNHLY and CDR2 is FYNNEI.